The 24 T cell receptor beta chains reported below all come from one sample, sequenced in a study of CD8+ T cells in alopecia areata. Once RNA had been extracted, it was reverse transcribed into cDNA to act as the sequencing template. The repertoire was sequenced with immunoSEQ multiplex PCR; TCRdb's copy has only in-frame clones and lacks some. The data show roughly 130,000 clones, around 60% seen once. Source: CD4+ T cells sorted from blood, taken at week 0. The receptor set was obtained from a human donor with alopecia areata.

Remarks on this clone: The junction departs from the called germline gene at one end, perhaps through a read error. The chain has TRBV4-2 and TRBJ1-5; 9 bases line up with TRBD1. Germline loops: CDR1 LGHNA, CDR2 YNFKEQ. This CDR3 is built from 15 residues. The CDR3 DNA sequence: TGTGCCAGCAGCCAAGCGGGACAGGGAAATCTGCCCCAGCATTTT. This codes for CASSQAGQGNLPQHF.

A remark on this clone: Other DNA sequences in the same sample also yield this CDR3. For the CDR3, the DNA is TGCGCCAGCAGCTTGGGGGAAACAGATACGCAGTATTTT. This sequence encodes CASSLGETDTQYF. The chain couples TRBV5-1 to TRBJ2-3; D gene unclear. The V and J ends lost 0 bases and 3 bases respectively, with 5 bases between them. Germline CDR1 reads SGHRS; CDR2 reads YFSETQ. This CDR3 comprises 13 residues.

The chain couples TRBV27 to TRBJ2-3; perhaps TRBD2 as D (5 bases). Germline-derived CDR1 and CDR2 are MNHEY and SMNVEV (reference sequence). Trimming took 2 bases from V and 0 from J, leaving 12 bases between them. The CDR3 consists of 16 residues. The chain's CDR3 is CASSLLARSSTDTQYF. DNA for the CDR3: TGTGCCAGCAGTTTACTAGCACGATCTAGCACAGATACGCAGTATTTT.

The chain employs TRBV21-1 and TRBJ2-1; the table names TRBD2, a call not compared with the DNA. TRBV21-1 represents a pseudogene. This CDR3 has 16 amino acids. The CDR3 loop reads CASSKMRLNVWDEQFF. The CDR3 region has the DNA TGTGCCAGCAGCAAAATGAGGCTGAACGTTTGGGATGAGCAGTTCTTC.

CDR3 DNA sequence: TGTGCCAGCAGCTCGCTAAGCACAGATACGCAGTATTTT. It translates to CASSSLSTDTQYF. J is TRBJ2-3 and V is TRBV7-2; D gene ambiguous. There are 13 residues in the CDR3. Trimming shortened V by 4 bases and J by 0 bases, and 5 bases separated the two germline ends. The germline CDR1 and CDR2 sequences are SGHTA and FQGNSA.

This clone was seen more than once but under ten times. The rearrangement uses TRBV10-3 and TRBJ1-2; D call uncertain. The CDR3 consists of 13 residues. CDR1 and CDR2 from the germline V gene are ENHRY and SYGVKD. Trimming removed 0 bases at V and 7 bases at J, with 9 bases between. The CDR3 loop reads CAISESGMGGYTF. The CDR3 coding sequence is TGTGCCATCAGTGAGTCAGGAATGGGTGGCTACACCTTC.

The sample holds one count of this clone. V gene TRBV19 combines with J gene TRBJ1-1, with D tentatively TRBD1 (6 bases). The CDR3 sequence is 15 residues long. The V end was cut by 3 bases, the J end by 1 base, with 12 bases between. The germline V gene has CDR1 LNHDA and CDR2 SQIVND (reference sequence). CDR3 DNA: TGTGCCAGTAGTATCAGTTTGGGACAGAACACTGAAGCTTTCTTT. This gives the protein CASSISLGQNTEAFF.

CDR3 protein: CASSATGRSDTQYF. CDR3 nucleotide sequence: TGTGCCAGCAGCGCGACGGGGAGATCAGATACGCAGTATTTT. The rearrangement links TRBV9 to TRBJ2-3, with D perhaps matching TRBD2 (5 bases). CDR3 length equals 14 residues. The germline CDR1 and CDR2 sequences are SGDLS and YYNGEE. V was trimmed by 3 bases and J by 4 bases, leaving 12 bases between them.

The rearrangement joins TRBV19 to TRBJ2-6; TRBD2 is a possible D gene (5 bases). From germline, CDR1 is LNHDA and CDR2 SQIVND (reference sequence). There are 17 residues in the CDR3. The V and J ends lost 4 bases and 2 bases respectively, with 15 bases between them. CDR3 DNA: TGTGCCAGTAGTACCGGGATAACGATGGCTGGGGCCAACGTCCTGACTTTC. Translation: CASSTGITMAGANVLTF.

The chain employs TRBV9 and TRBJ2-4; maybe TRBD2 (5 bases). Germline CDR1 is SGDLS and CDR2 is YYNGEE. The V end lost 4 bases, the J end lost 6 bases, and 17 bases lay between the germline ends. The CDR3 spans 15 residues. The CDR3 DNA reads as TGTGCCAGCAGCACCGAGGAGGCAAAAGGAAACATTCAGTACTTC. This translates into CASSTEEAKGNIQYF.

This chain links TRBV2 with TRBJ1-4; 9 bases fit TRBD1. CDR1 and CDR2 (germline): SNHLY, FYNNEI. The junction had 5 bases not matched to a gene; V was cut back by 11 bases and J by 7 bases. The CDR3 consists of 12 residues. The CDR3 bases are TGTGCCGGTACAGGGGGCTCTGAAAAACTGTTTTTT. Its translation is CAGTGGSEKLFF.

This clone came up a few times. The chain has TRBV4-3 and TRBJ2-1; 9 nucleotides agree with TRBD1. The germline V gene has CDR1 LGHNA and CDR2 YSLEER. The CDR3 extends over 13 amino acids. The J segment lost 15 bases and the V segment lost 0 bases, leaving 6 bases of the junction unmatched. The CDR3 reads CASSQELRTGVFF. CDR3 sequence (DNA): TGCGCCAGCAGCCAAGAATTACGGACAGGGGTGTTCTTC.

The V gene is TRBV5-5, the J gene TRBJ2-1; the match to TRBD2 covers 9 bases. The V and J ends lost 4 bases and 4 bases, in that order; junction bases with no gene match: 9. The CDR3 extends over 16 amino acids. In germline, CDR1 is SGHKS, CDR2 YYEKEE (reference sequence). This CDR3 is CASSQGETSGYNEQFF. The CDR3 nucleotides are TGTGCCAGCAGCCAAGGAGAGACTAGCGGTTACAATGAGCAGTTCTTC.

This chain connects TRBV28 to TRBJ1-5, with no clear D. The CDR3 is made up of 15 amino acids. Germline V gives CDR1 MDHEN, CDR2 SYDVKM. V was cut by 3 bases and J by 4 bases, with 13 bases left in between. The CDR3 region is CASSFSGGWNQPQHF. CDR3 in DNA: TGTGCCAGCAGTTTTTCAGGAGGGTGGAATCAGCCCCAGCATTTT.

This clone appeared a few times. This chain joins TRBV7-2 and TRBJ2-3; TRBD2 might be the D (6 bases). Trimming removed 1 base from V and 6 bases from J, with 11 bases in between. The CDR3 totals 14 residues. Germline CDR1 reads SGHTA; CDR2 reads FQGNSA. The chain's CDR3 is CASSLGGNTDTQYF. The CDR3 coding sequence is TGTGCCAGCAGCTTAGGCGGGAACACGGATACGCAGTATTTT.

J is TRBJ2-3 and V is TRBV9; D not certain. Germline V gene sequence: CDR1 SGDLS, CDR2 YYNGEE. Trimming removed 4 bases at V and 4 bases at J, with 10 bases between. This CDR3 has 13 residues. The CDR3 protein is CASSPRTADTQYF. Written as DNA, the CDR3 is TGTGCCAGCAGCCCGAGGACGGCAGATACGCAGTATTTT. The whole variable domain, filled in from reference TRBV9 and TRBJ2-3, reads DSGVTQTPKHLITATGQRVTLRCSPRSGDLSVYWYQQSLDQGLQFLIQYYNGEERAKGNILERFSAQQFPDLHSELNLSSLELGDSALYFCASSPRTADTQYFGPGTRLTVL.

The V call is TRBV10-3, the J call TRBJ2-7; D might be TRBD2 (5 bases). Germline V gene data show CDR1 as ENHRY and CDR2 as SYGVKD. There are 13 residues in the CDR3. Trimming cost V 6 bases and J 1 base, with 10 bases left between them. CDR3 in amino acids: CAIRDLLSYEQYF. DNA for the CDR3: TGTGCCATCAGGGACTTACTTTCCTACGAGCAGTACTTC.

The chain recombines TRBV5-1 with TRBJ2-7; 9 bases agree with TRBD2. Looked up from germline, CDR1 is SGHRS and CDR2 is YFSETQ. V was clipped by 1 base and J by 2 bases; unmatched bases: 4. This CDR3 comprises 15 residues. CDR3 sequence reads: CASSLPSGKTYEQYF. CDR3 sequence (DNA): TGCGCCAGCAGCTTGCCTAGCGGGAAAACCTACGAGCAGTACTTC.

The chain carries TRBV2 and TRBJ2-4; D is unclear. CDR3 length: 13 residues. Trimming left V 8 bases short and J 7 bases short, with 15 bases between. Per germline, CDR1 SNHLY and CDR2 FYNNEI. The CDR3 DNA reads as TGTGCCAGCGAACCAAAGGGCCGGAACATTCAGTACTTC. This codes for CASEPKGRNIQYF.

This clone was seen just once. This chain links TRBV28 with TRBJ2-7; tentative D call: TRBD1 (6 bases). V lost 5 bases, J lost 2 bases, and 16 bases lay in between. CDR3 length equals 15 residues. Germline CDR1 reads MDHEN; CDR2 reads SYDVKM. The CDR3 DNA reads TGTGCCAGCAGTGGTACCGGGACAACTCCCTACGAGCAGTACTTC. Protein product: CASSGTGTTPYEQYF.

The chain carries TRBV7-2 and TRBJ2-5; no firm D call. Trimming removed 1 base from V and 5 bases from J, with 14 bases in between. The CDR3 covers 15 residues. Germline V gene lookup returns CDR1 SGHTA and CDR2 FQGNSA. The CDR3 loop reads CASSLGDTVAETQYF. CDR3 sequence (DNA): TGTGCCAGCAGCTTAGGAGACACCGTCGCCGAGACCCAGTACTTC.

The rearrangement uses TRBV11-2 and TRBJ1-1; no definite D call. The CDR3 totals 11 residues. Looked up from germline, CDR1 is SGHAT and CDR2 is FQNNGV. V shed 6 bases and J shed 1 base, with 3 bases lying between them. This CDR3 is CASSSNTEAFF. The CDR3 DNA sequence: TGTGCCAGCAGTTCGAACACTGAAGCTTTCTTT.

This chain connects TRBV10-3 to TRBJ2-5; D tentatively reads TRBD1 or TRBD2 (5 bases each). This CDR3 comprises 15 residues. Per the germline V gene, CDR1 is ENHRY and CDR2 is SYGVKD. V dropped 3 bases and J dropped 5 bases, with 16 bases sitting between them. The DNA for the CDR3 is TGTGCCATCAGTGAAGGGTTGAGGGGTACGGAGACCCAGTACTTC. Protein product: CAISEGLRGTETQYF.

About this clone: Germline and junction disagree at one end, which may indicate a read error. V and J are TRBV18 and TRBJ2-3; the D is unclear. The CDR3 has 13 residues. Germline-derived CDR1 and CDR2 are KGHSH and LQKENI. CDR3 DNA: TGTGCCAGCTCACCACCGAGCAAAGATACGCAGTATTTT. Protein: CASSPPSKDTQYF.